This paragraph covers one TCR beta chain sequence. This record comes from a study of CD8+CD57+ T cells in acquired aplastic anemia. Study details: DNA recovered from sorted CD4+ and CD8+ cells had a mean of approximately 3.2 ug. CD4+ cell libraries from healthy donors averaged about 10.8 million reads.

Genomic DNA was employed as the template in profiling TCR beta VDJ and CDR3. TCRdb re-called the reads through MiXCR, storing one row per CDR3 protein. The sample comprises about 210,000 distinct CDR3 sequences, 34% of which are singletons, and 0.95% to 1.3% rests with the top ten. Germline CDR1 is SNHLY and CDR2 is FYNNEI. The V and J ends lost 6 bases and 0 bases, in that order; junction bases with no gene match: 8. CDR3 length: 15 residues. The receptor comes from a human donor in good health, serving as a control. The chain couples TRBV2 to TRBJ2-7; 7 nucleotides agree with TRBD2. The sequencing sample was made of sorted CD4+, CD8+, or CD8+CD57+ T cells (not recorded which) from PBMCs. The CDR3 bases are TGTGCCAGCAGCCCGCCTAGCGGCTACTCCTACGAGCAGTACTTC. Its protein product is CASSPPSGYSYEQYF.